The 28 T cell receptor beta chains presented below share a single source sample, sequenced in a study of identifying expanded T cells in peripheral blood. TCRdb's table, derived via immunoSEQ multiplex PCR, lists solely in-frame clones and lacks some. The profile shows some 130,000 clones, 80% to 90% of them singletons. The sequenced material came from blood. Receptor source: a person between 18 and 69 years old in good health.

The chain links TRBV27 to TRBJ1-2; tentative D call: TRBD1 (5 bases). The length of the CDR3 is 16 residues. Germline values: CDR1 MNHEY, CDR2 SMNVEV (reference sequence). The V end was cut by 7 bases, the J end by 7 bases, with 25 bases between. CDR3 protein: CASTLKWGLRSTGYTF. CDR3 DNA sequence: TGTGCCAGCACCCTGAAGTGGGGGTTACGGTCCACTGGCTACACCTTC.

The V gene is TRBV2, the J gene TRBJ1-5; 7 bases fit TRBD1. The junction had 7 bases not matched to a gene; V was cut back by 7 bases and J by 4 bases. Germline values: CDR1 SNHLY, CDR2 FYNNEI. The CDR3 sequence is 14 residues long. The CDR3 DNA is TGTGCCAGCACCCGAGCGGGACAGAATCAGCCCCAGCATTTT. This gives the protein CASTRAGQNQPQHF. The whole variable domain, filled in from reference TRBV2 and TRBJ1-5, reads EPEVTQTPSHQVTQMGQEVILRCVPISNHLYFYWYRQILGQKVEFLVSFYNNEISEKSEIFDDQFSVERPDGSNFTLKIRSTKLEDSAMYFCASTRAGQNQPQHFGDGTRLSIL.

About this clone itself: Other DNA sequences within the sample encode an identical CDR3. The genes are TRBV19 and TRBJ1-5; TRBD1 agrees at 8 bases. CDR1 is LNHDA, CDR2 SQIVND, per germline (reference sequence). This CDR3 has 14 amino acids. V was clipped by 8 bases and J by 0 bases; unmatched bases: 3. In DNA, the CDR3 is TGTGCCAGTTGGGACAGGAATAGCAATCAGCCCCAGCATTTT. It encodes CASWDRNSNQPQHF.

This clone showed up just once. The chain is built from TRBV10-3 and TRBJ1-1; the D is unclear. The V gene's germline CDR1 is ENHRY and CDR2 SYGVKD. The CDR3 consists of 13 residues. V was trimmed by 7 bases and J by 9 bases, leaving 18 bases between them. CDR3 in amino acids: CAITFGPTDQAFF. Here the CDR3 DNA reads TGTGCCATCACCTTCGGACCGACCGACCAAGCTTTCTTT.

V and J are TRBV7-3 and TRBJ1-2; D perhaps matches TRBD1 (6 bases). The CDR3 spans 15 residues. V was cut by 5 bases and J by 4 bases, with 17 bases left in between. Germline V gene lookup returns CDR1 SGHTA and CDR2 FQGTGA. CDR3 amino acids: CASSTTGNLPYGYTF. The CDR3 DNA is TGTGCCAGCAGCACAACAGGGAATTTACCCTATGGCTACACCTTC.

CDR3 in amino acids: CASSGRVLAGGVETQYF. The CDR3 coding sequence is TGTGCCAGCAGCGGGAGGGTACTAGCGGGAGGGGTAGAGACCCAGTACTTC. V gene TRBV5-4 combines with J gene TRBJ2-5, with 13 bases aligning to TRBD2. From germline, CDR1 is SGHNT and CDR2 YYREEE (reference sequence). Unmatched junction bases numbered 10, after V lost 4 bases and J lost 4 bases. The CDR3 length is 17 residues.

The chain recombines TRBV5-1 with TRBJ2-2; 10 bases match TRBD2. The CDR3 has 17 residues. Germline CDR1 and CDR2: SGHRS and YFSETQ. The junction had 7 bases not matched to a gene; V was cut back by 0 bases and J by 5 bases. In DNA form, the CDR3 reads TGCGCCAGCAGCTTGGCCCTGTCTAGCGGGGGAACCGGGGAGCTGTTTTTT. Translated: CASSLALSSGGTGELFF.

J is TRBJ2-3 and V is TRBV18; D possibly corresponds to TRBD1 (6 bases). Germline-derived CDR1 and CDR2 are KGHSH and LQKENI. This CDR3 comprises 15 residues. Trimming left V 0 bases short and J 3 bases short, with 10 bases between. The CDR3 bases are TGTGCCAGCTCACCACCGCCCAGGGGTACAGATACGCAGTATTTT. This sequence encodes CASSPPPRGTDTQYF.

This chain uses TRBV9 with TRBJ2-2, with 12 bases lining up with TRBD2. Germline V gene data show CDR1 as SGDLS and CDR2 as YYNGEE. The CDR3 totals 16 residues. The V segment lost 4 bases and the J segment 5 bases; nucleotides outside the gene matches: 6. The DNA of the CDR3 is TGTGCCAGCAGCCCTCGGACTAGCGGGGATACCGGGGAGCTGTTTTTT. Amino acid sequence: CASSPRTSGDTGELFF.

The chain has TRBV6-1 and TRBJ2-7, with 14 nucleotides matching TRBD2. Unmatched junction bases numbered 6, after V lost 6 bases and J lost 2 bases. This CDR3 is 16 amino acids long. The germline gives CDR1 MNHNS, CDR2 SASEGT. The CDR3: CASRETGLAGAYEQYF. The CDR3 DNA sequence: TGTGCCAGCAGGGAAACGGGACTAGCGGGGGCCTACGAGCAGTACTTC.

This clone occurred a few times. The V gene is TRBV5-5, the J gene TRBJ2-7; 8 positions match TRBD1. V was clipped by 4 bases and J by 6 bases; unmatched bases: 6. This CDR3 has 13 residues. Per germline, CDR1 SGHKS and CDR2 YYEKEE (reference sequence). The CDR3 reads CASSLTGAAEQYF. The CDR3 DNA reads as TGTGCCAGCAGCCTGACAGGGGCGGCCGAGCAGTACTTC.

The gene calls are TRBV10-3 and TRBJ1-4; the D is unclear. Trimming stripped 7 bases from V and 8 bases from J, with 20 bases between. Looked up from germline, CDR1 is ENHRY and CDR2 is SYGVKD. CDR3 length: 15 residues. The DNA of the CDR3 is TGTGCCATCAATCTCCCCAGGTTCGTAGGGGAAAAACTGTTTTTT. Its protein product is CAINLPRFVGEKLFF.

This chain joins TRBV4-2 and TRBJ2-7; TRBD2 matches 8 bases. Per germline, CDR1 LGHNA and CDR2 YNFKEQ. V was clipped by 1 base and J by 3 bases; unmatched bases: 2. The CDR3 contains 14 residues. CDR3 protein: CASSQVGGDYEQYF. In DNA form, the CDR3 reads TGTGCCAGCAGCCAAGTCGGGGGGGACTACGAGCAGTACTTC.

This clone was detected once. The chain couples TRBV19 to TRBJ2-3; TRBD2 aligns across 12 bases. This CDR3 comprises 16 residues. V was pared by 6 bases and J by 2 bases, with 6 bases of the junction left unmatched. The germline V gene encodes CDR1 LNHDA and CDR2 SQIVND (reference sequence). Here the CDR3 reads CASSRGLAGNTDTQYF. For the CDR3, the DNA is TGTGCCAGTAGCCGCGGACTAGCGGGGAACACAGATACGCAGTATTTT.

The chain combines TRBV6-5 with TRBJ1-1, with 7 positions matching TRBD1. Germline V lookup: CDR1 MNHEY, CDR2 SVGAGI. CDR3 length: 15 residues. The junction had 10 bases not matched to a gene; V was cut back by 5 bases and J by 4 bases. CDR3 protein: CASSTNRGRGTEAFF. CDR3 nucleotides: TGTGCCAGCAGTACCAACAGGGGACGGGGCACTGAAGCTTTCTTT.

The genes are TRBV25-1 and TRBJ1-3; the D gene is possibly TRBD1 (5 bases). There are 14 residues in the CDR3. Per germline, CDR1 MGHDK and CDR2 SYGVNS. Trimming shortened V by 4 bases and J by 0 bases, and 7 bases separated the two germline ends. Here the CDR3 reads CASSGDFSGNTIYF. The CDR3 nucleotides are TGTGCCAGCAGTGGGGACTTCTCTGGAAACACCATATATTTT. The full variable domain, in which reference TRBV25-1 and TRBJ1-3 provide the parts outside the CDR3, is EADIYQTPRYLVIGTGKKITLECSQTMGHDKMYWYQQDPGMELHLIHYSYGVNSTEKGDLSSESTVSRIRTEHFPLTLESARPSHTSQYLCASSGDFSGNTIYFGEGSWLTVV.

V gene TRBV6-5 combines with J gene TRBJ1-2; possibly TRBD1 for D (6 bases). Germline assignment: CDR1 MNHEY and CDR2 SVGAGI. With 0 bases removed from V and 2 bases from J, the gap between germline ends came to 7 bases. The CDR3 has 14 amino acids. The CDR3, as DNA: TGTGCCAGCAGTTACTCGGACAGAAACTATGGCTACACCTTC. Protein product: CASSYSDRNYGYTF.

The V gene is TRBV30, the J gene TRBJ2-3; D might be TRBD1 or TRBD2, each matching 6 bases. V lost 8 bases, J lost 0 bases, and 12 bases lay in between. CDR1 GTSNPN and CDR2 SVGIG come from the germline V gene (reference sequence). CDR3 size: 13 residues. The CDR3 DNA reads as TGTGCCCGCGGGACAACTAGCACAGATACGCAGTATTTT. Its protein product is CARGTTSTDTQYF.

This clone was detected only a few times. The rearrangement links TRBV7-9 to TRBJ2-3; D ambiguous. V lost 5 bases and J 2 bases, leaving 2 bases between the germline ends. Looked up from germline, CDR1 is SEHNR and CDR2 is FQNEAQ (reference sequence). The CDR3 loop spans 11 amino acids. For the CDR3, the DNA is TGTGCCAGCAGCAACACAGATACGCAGTATTTT. It yields the protein CASSNTDTQYF.

The chain has TRBV28 and TRBJ1-2; D gene uncertain. The CDR3 runs 17 residues. V lost 7 bases, J lost 4 bases, and 25 bases lay in between. Germline values: CDR1 MDHEN, CDR2 SYDVKM. CDR3 sequence: CASNPFSLPGAPYGYTF. The CDR3 nucleotides are TGTGCCAGCAACCCCTTTTCATTACCGGGAGCCCCCTATGGCTACACCTTC.

The genes are TRBV21-1 and TRBJ2-1. TRBV21-1 is flagged as a pseudogene. The CDR3 covers 18 residues. This chain's CDR3 is CASSKVRPLIVSYNEQFF. CDR3 nucleotides: TGTGCCAGCAGCAAAGTCCGCCCCCTCATCGTCTCCTACAATGAGCAGTTCTTC.

This clone was found a few times. Likely a read error: the CDR3 ends without its conserved phenylalanine or tryptophan. The DNA is left out, because the CDR3 cannot be placed on it with certainty; the CDR3 is given as TCRdb lists it. The chain joins TRBV6-4 to TRBJ1-2. The CDR3 has 12 residues if both end residues are counted. Germline CDR1 MRHNA, CDR2 SNTAGT. The CDR3: CASTPGGFGVNE.

The chain joins TRBV7-2 to TRBJ2-7; no definite D call. Trimming cost V 1 base and J 4 bases, with 8 bases left between them. Germline loops: CDR1 SGHTA, CDR2 FQGNSA. The CDR3 contains 13 residues. The CDR3 DNA reads TGTGCCAGCAGCTTAGGGCAGGAATACGAGCAGTACTTC. This translates into CASSLGQEYEQYF.

The rearrangement joins TRBV19 to TRBJ2-7, with D unclear. Germline values: CDR1 LNHDA, CDR2 SQIVND (reference sequence). The CDR3 totals 15 residues. Trimming left V 3 bases short and J 2 bases short, with 14 bases between. The CDR3 sequence is CASSISKGYPYEQYF. The CDR3 nucleotides read TGTGCCAGTAGTATTTCCAAAGGTTACCCCTACGAGCAGTACTTC.

The chain combines TRBV15 with TRBJ2-2; D perhaps matches TRBD2 (5 bases). CDR1 and CDR2 from the germline V gene are LNHNV and YYDKDF (reference sequence). The CDR3 has 15 amino acids. Deletions cut 0 bases from V and 4 bases from J, with 9 bases between. The CDR3 spells CATSREARGTGELFF. CDR3 sequence (DNA): TGTGCCACCAGCAGAGAGGCCCGGGGCACCGGGGAGCTGTTTTTT.

The chain employs TRBV28 and TRBJ1-5; tentative D call: TRBD1 (5 bases). Trimming left V 2 bases short and J 3 bases short, with 8 bases between. The CDR3 runs 14 residues. Germline CDR1 and CDR2: MDHEN and SYDVKM. CDR3 in DNA: TGTGCCAGCAGTTTAGGGGGGAACAATCAGCCCCAGCATTTT. Its translation is CASSLGGNNQPQHF.

V is TRBV6-5 and J is TRBJ1-3; D is uncertain. Per the germline V gene, CDR1 is MNHEY and CDR2 is SVGAGI. The length of the CDR3 is 13 residues. Trimming stripped 6 bases from V and 0 bases from J, with 6 bases between. The CDR3 nucleotides read TGTGCCAGCAGACAGTTCTCTGGAAACACCATATATTTT. Residues: CASRQFSGNTIYF.

This sequence joins TRBV5-1 and TRBJ2-3, with D unresolved. This CDR3 contains 11 residues. Per the germline V gene, CDR1 is SGHRS and CDR2 is YFSETQ. The V and J ends lost 0 bases and 10 bases respectively, with 6 bases between them. The CDR3 sequence is CASSLDFAQYF. In DNA form, the CDR3 reads TGCGCCAGCAGCTTGGATTTCGCGCAGTATTTT.